These 22 T cell receptor beta chains were all obtained from the same sample, sequenced in a study of beta chain features in type 1 diabetes. Since all of the isolated RNA was reverse transcribed, expressed TCRB transcripts were what got sequenced. The protocol was immunoSEQ multiplex PCR, while the TCRdb copy is restricted to in-frame clones and leaves out a portion. The table lists 350,000 to 450,000 clones, roughly 16% of them singletons. The sequencing sample was made of naive CD4+ T cells from blood. These receptors all come from a woman aged 18-35 years in good health.

The chain uses TRBV7-9 and TRBJ2-7; TRBD2 matches at 9 bases. With V trimmed by 4 bases and J by 6 bases, 10 bases remained unmatched. There are 15 residues in the CDR3. Germline V gives CDR1 SEHNR, CDR2 FQNEAQ (reference sequence). The CDR3 region is CASSSLAGSFGEQYF. As DNA, the CDR3 is TGTGCCAGCAGCTCTCTAGCGGGGTCCTTCGGCGAGCAGTACTTC. Looking up the rest from reference TRBV7-9 and TRBJ2-7 gives the full variable domain: DTGVSQNPRHKITKRGQNVTFRCDPISEHNRLYWYRQTLGQGPEFLTYFQNEAQLEKSRLLSDRFSAERPKGSFSTLEIQRTEQGDSAMYLCASSSLAGSFGEQYFGPGTRLTVT.

This clone was counted between two and nine times. This chain uses TRBV7-9 with TRBJ2-1, with D maybe TRBD2 (6 bases). The CDR3 is 13 residues long. Trimming took 5 bases from V and 7 from J, leaving 12 bases between them. Germline assignment: CDR1 SEHNR and CDR2 FQNEAQ (reference sequence). The CDR3 DNA is TGTGCCAGCAGCCCCGGGACTTTAAATGAGCAGTTCTTC. This gives the protein CASSPGTLNEQFF.

A few counts support this clone. The sample holds other DNA sequences that translate to the same CDR3. The gene calls are TRBV7-9 and TRBJ2-7, with D unclear. Trimming pared 5 bases from V and 3 bases from J, leaving 5 bases between. Germline lookup yields CDR1 SEHNR and CDR2 FQNEAQ (reference sequence). The CDR3 runs 11 residues. The CDR3 protein is CASSLSYEQYF. The DNA for the CDR3 is TGTGCCAGCAGCCTTAGCTACGAGCAGTACTTC.

In nucleotides, the CDR3 is TGTGCCAGCAGCGCGGTTAGCGGGAGACTGTACAATGAGCAGTTCTTC. Translated: CASSAVSGRLYNEQFF. The chain joins TRBV9 to TRBJ2-1; the match to TRBD2 covers 9 bases. The CDR3 has 16 amino acids. Germline values: CDR1 SGDLS, CDR2 YYNGEE. The trim removed 3 bases at V and 4 bases at J, leaving 8 bases unmatched.

The chain joins TRBV5-1 to TRBJ1-5, with no clear D. Trimming shortened V by 0 bases and J by 5 bases, and 6 bases separated the two germline ends. This CDR3 spans 13 amino acids. Germline values: CDR1 SGHRS, CDR2 YFSETQ. CDR3 loop: CASSLAGDQPQHF. DNA for the CDR3: TGCGCCAGCAGCTTGGCCGGGGATCAGCCCCAGCATTTT.

This clone has a handful of counts. The rearrangement links TRBV27 to TRBJ2-3, with TRBD2 matching over 8 bases. This CDR3 is built from 15 residues. The trim removed 6 bases at V and 2 bases at J, leaving 7 bases unmatched. Germline CDR1 reads MNHEY; CDR2 reads SMNVEV (reference sequence). For the CDR3, the DNA is TGTGCCAGCAGGGGCTCGGGAGGGCTCACAGATACGCAGTATTTT. Amino acid sequence: CASRGSGGLTDTQYF.

The chain recombines TRBV28 with TRBJ2-5; possible D gene TRBD2, 6 bases. The CDR3 totals 15 residues. The germline V and J ends were trimmed by 6 bases and 3 bases, with 17 bases remaining between them. Germline V gene lookup returns CDR1 MDHEN and CDR2 SYDVKM. The CDR3 loop is CASRERTGEEETQYF. The CDR3, as DNA: TGTGCCAGCAGGGAACGGACGGGGGAGGAAGAGACCCAGTACTTC.

V gene TRBV7-9 combines with J gene TRBJ1-5, with TRBD1 matching over 9 bases. V gave up 4 bases and J gave up 7 bases; unmatched junction bases: 5. The germline CDR1 and CDR2 sequences are SEHNR and FQNEAQ (reference sequence). This CDR3 comprises 14 residues. The CDR3 DNA sequence: TGTGCCAGCAGCTCGGGACAGGGTGGACAGCCCCAGCATTTT. Translating gives CASSSGQGGQPQHF.

This clone occurred a few times. The chain joins TRBV25-1 to TRBJ1-1, with 9 nucleotides matching TRBD1. The length of the CDR3 is 16 residues. The V and J ends lost 2 bases and 5 bases, in that order; junction bases with no gene match: 9. The germline V gene encodes CDR1 MGHDK and CDR2 SYGVNS. CDR3 sequence (DNA): TGTGCCAGCAGTGAAACCCGGACAGGGGTTCGAACTGAAGCTTTCTTT. Translating it yields CASSETRTGVRTEAFF.

This clone was detected only a few times. V usage is TRBV15 and J usage is TRBJ2-7; TRBD1 agrees at 7 bases. CDR1 is LNHNV and CDR2 is YYDKDF in the germline V gene (reference sequence). Trimming removed 5 bases from V and 3 bases from J; junction bases left unmatched: 10. This CDR3 spans 15 amino acids. CDR3 nucleotides: TGTGCCACCAGCTCTTATCCATGGACAGGCTACGAGCAGTACTTC. Translated, it gives CATSSYPWTGYEQYF.

This clone has just a few counts. This chain joins TRBV18 and TRBJ2-1, with TRBD1 matching 12 bases. V was clipped by 1 base and J by 7 bases; unmatched bases: 5. The CDR3 contains 16 residues. The germline gives CDR1 KGHSH, CDR2 LQKENI. The CDR3 protein is CASSPQGQGAGNEQFF. DNA for the CDR3: TGTGCCAGCTCACCACAGGGACAGGGGGCCGGAAATGAGCAGTTCTTC. Combining the CDR3 with reference TRBV18 and TRBJ2-1 gives the whole variable domain NAGVMQNPRHLVRRRGQEARLRCSPMKGHSHVYWYRQLPEEGLKFMVYLQKENIIDESGMPKERFSAEFPKEGPSILRIQQVVRGDSAAYFCASSPQGQGAGNEQFFGPGTRLTVL.

Concerning this clone itself: The same CDR3 also results from other DNA sequences found in this sample. The CDR3 here is CSAREDNEQFF. In DNA, the CDR3 is TGCAGTGCTAGGGAGGACAATGAGCAGTTCTTC. The chain joins TRBV20-1 to TRBJ2-1, with D possibly matching TRBD2 (5 bases). The CDR3 is 11 residues long. V gave up 3 bases and J gave up 5 bases, with 5 bases separating them. Germline V CDR1 and CDR2: DFQATT, SNEGSKA (reference sequence).

This clone was observed a few times. The CDR3 protein is CSFRAARGVYEQYF. CDR3 DNA sequence: TGTTCTTTCAGAGCAGCCCGGGGGGTTTACGAGCAGTACTTC. J is TRBJ2-7 and V is TRBV30, with 7 bases fitting TRBD2. Germline V gene lookup returns CDR1 GTSNPN and CDR2 SVGIG (reference sequence). The length of the CDR3 is 14 residues.

This clone appeared a few times. The rearrangement links TRBV5-1 to TRBJ1-1, with D uncertain. The CDR3 has 15 amino acids. Trimming took 4 bases from V and 1 from J, leaving 14 bases between them. Germline V gives CDR1 SGHRS, CDR2 YFSETQ. This CDR3 is CASSQQLRQNTEAFF. CDR3 DNA: TGCGCCAGCAGCCAACAACTCCGACAGAACACTGAAGCTTTCTTT.

This clone was seen more than once but under ten times. The chain carries TRBV11-2 and TRBJ2-7; 10 nucleotides match TRBD2. The CDR3 sequence is 16 residues long. V shed 5 bases and J 4 bases; nucleotides not matched to a gene: 11. The germline gives CDR1 SGHAT, CDR2 FQNNGV. The CDR3 sequence is CASSIGTSVMAYEQYF. The CDR3 region has the DNA TGTGCCAGCAGCATTGGGACTAGCGTGATGGCTTACGAGCAGTACTTC.

The table lists this clone with a few counts. The V call is TRBV6-5, the J call TRBJ1-1; 10 positions agree with TRBD1. The CDR3 contains 15 residues. The V gene's germline CDR1 is MNHEY and CDR2 SVGAGI. Trimming took 5 bases from V and 2 from J; bases not matched to a gene: 5. The CDR3 nucleotides are TGTGCCAGCAGTCACAGACAGGGGGCAAACACTGAAGCTTTCTTT. Translating gives CASSHRQGANTEAFF.

This clone was found a few times. DNA of the CDR3: TGTGCCAGCAGCGGACAGAGGTCCTACAATGAGCAGTTCTTC. It yields the protein CASSGQRSYNEQFF. The rearrangement joins TRBV2 to TRBJ2-1; maybe TRBD1 (6 bases). The CDR3 extends over 14 amino acids. CDR1 and CDR2 from the germline V gene are SNHLY and FYNNEI. Trimming stripped 6 bases from V and 1 base from J, with 10 bases between.

The J gene is TRBJ1-1, the V gene TRBV30; D unresolved. The CDR3 totals 13 residues. Trimming shortened V by 5 bases and J by 1 base, and 11 bases separated the two germline ends. Germline-derived CDR1 and CDR2 are GTSNPN and SVGIG (reference sequence). The CDR3 spells CAWDRGANTEAFF. In nucleotides, the CDR3 is TGTGCCTGGGATAGAGGTGCGAACACTGAAGCTTTCTTT.

The chain carries TRBV2 and TRBJ2-5; D remains unclear. V shed 1 base and J shed 1 base, with 4 bases lying between them. The CDR3 totals 13 residues. Germline V gene sequence: CDR1 SNHLY, CDR2 FYNNEI. For the CDR3, the DNA is TGTGCCAGCAGTGAAGACTCCCAAGAGACCCAGTACTTC. This gives the protein CASSEDSQETQYF.

The table lists this clone with a few counts. V is TRBV15 and J is TRBJ1-2; the D gene is possibly TRBD1 (6 bases). The V end lost 2 bases, the J end lost 5 bases, and 12 bases lay between the germline ends. This CDR3 has 14 amino acids. CDR1 and CDR2 (germline): LNHNV, YYDKDF (reference sequence). CDR3 loop: CATSRTTGDYGYTF. In DNA, the CDR3 is TGTGCCACCAGCAGAACGACAGGCGATTATGGCTACACCTTC.

This clone was found a few times. The chain combines TRBV28 with TRBJ2-1; a weak D match, TRBD1 (5 bases). The germline gives CDR1 MDHEN, CDR2 SYDVKM. V lost 1 base, J lost 1 base, and 11 bases lay in between. CDR3 length equals 16 residues. In nucleotides, the CDR3 is TGTGCCAGCAGTTTATCGTCCCAGGGTTCCTACAATGAGCAGTTCTTC. It is translated as CASSLSSQGSYNEQFF.

The DNA for the CDR3 is TGTGCCAGCAGTGACTCGGGAGGACTGCGTGGCTACACCTTC. Translating gives CASSDSGGLRGYTF. The chain has TRBV6-1 and TRBJ1-2; D remains unclear. The ends were cut back, 3 bases at V and 7 bases at J, with 15 bases in the middle. Germline V gene data show CDR1 as MNHNS and CDR2 as SASEGT. This CDR3 contains 14 residues.